The entry below describes one TCR beta chain. Its antigen target is currently unknown. Base qualities are not provided; no much larger clone lies one nucleotide away. This specimen belongs to a study of Ad26.COV2.S vaccination and SARS-CoV-2 variants (dated by TCRdb to 2020 to 2023). Turning to the overall study: Donors in the vaccine arm were drawn from COV1001, a multicentre, randomized, double-blind, placebo-controlled phase I-IIa trial testing Ad26.COV2.S in healthy adults. Dosing of Ad26.COV2.S was intramuscular, at either 5x10^10 or 1x10^11 viral particles, delivered as one shot or as two shots spaced 56 days apart. The specificity and breadth of SARS-CoV-2-reactive T cell receptors after Ad26.COV2.S vaccination were assessed by TCRbeta repertoire sequencing. The TCR-sequenced set comprised around 30 samples: around 20 Ad26.COV2.S vaccine recipients, 5 placebo recipients and 8 SARS-CoV-2 convalescent individuals. Trial participants were randomized into five groups of five, in which low-dose or high-dose Ad26.COV2.S was given once or twice, or placebo was given on both occasions. Throughout the experiments and outcome assessment, investigators stayed blinded to trial group allocation.

V is clipped by 7 bases and J by 0 bases, and the sequence between their germline boundaries is 6 bases long. From cysteine to phenylalanine, the CDR3 is 13 amino acids long. The retained sequence is limited to the CDR3, 39 bases, with the frame set at the first base. The germline V gene supplies CDR1 SNHLY and CDR2 FYNNEI. This specimen's treatment or condition label, interpreted: 15 to 20 received Ad26.COV2.S at low or high dose, single or two shots; about 5 received placebo; per-sample allocation not given. Repertoires of vaccine and placebo recipients were sequenced from samples collected on day 63 after the first injection. Between 29 July and 7 August 2020, Cohort 1b enrolled around 25 adults aged 18-55 years at one site in Boston, USA. As a vaccine, Ad26.COV2.S was a replication-incompetent adenovirus type 26 vector that expressed a prefusion-stabilized SARS-CoV-2 spike protein derived from the original Wuhan strain.

TCRbeta CDR3 regions were sequenced with the immunoSEQ Assay. After extraction, genomic DNA underwent amplification by bias-controlled multiplex PCR, followed by high-throughput sequencing. The original pipeline was this. To quantify the absolute abundance of every unique TCRbeta CDR3 region, sequences were collapsed and filtered. Usable DNA was measured by amplifying reference genes present in all nucleated cells, and TCRbeta template counts were normalized to that usable DNA to estimate T cell fraction. Repertoire TCRs were annotated as SARS-CoV-2-specific when V gene, CDR3 amino acid sequence and J gene were exactly matched to a known reactive TCR set. The reference SARS-CoV-2 TCR set was obtained from MIRA and was filtered for enrichment in COVID-19-positive ImmuneCODE repertoires, whereby public or cross-reactive TCRs were removed. Drawing on the MIRA antigens, annotated TCRs were analysed further at the level of specific ORF or position within ORF. Breadth was defined as the number of annotated unique rearrangements divided by the total number of unique productive rearrangements, and depth was defined as the summed frequency of the annotated unique rearrangements. Two-sided Wilcoxon rank-sum tests were applied when comparing TCR breadth between groups. As stored in TCRdb, this immuneACCESS dataset retains in-frame rearrangements with V and J assigned. A fraction of the clones does not appear; measured against another copy, unresolved V genes explain less than half of the discrepancy, and the remainder lacks a known reason. From that table come the V and J calls and clone size; the DNA was used to work out D and trimming. A total of 300,000 to 350,000 clones appear in this sample, about 88% of them only once. 5.5% to 7% of the sample is held by the ten biggest clonotypes.

Study-wide findings and limitations: Vaccine and placebo recipients had comparable non-spike TCR breadth, which fits with the vaccine containing only spike. The study was not powered to compare responses between vaccine doses or regimens. The authors noted that total T cell responses may have been underestimated by the TCR breadth and depth analyses. After vaccination, spike-specific CD8+ and CD4+ T cell responses were reported to show substantial breadth. Ad26.COV2.S recipients had higher spike-specific TCR breadth than placebo recipients (P = 0.0014).

The chain is made from TRBV2 and TRBJ1-4, with the identity of the D gene unclear. This clonotype was obtained from a person between 18 and 65 years old who received the Ad26.COV2.S COVID-19 vaccine or a placebo. The sequences come from peripheral blood, collected in a trial of Ad26.COV2.S vaccine versus placebo. The DNA reads as follows: TGTGCCAGCAAAACTCCAACTAATGAAAAACTGTTTTTT. It specifies CASKTPTNEKLFF.